This T cell receptor beta chain was documented in a study of T cell repertoires in cytomegalovirus infection. General study findings and limits: Clonotypes of TCR beta that were HLA-C-restricted and CMV-specific dominated the ex vivo response.

Concerning this clonotype: As yet, its antigen is unknown.

A single record per CDR3 protein comes from TCRdb applying MiXCR to the reads. Of fewer than 300,000 distinct CDR3 sequences in the sample, roughly 25% were seen once. Sequenced material: PBMCs. This sequence originates from a human donor in good health (CMV status not recorded). Some clones in this sample may be carry-over from other donors' samples.

The CDR3 sequence: CASSVSHTRAGTEQYF. In nucleotides, the CDR3 is TGTGCCAGCAGTGTCTCGCATACTAGGGCGGGGACCGAGCAGTACTTC. The chain is built from TRBV25-1 and TRBJ2-7; D perhaps matches TRBD2 (6 bases). The germline CDR1 and CDR2 sequences are MGHDK and SYGVNS. This CDR3 has 16 residues. V lost 4 bases, J lost 6 bases, and 22 bases lay in between.